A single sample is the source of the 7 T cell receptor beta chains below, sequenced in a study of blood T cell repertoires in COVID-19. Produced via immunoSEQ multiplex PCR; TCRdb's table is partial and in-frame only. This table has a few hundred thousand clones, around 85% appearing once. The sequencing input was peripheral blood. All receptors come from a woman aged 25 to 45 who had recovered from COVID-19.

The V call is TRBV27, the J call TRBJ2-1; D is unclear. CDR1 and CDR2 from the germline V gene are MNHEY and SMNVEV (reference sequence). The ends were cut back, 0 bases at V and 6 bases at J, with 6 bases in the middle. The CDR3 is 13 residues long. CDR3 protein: CASSLSRVNEQFF. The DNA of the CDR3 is TGTGCCAGCAGTTTATCGAGAGTCAATGAGCAGTTCTTC.

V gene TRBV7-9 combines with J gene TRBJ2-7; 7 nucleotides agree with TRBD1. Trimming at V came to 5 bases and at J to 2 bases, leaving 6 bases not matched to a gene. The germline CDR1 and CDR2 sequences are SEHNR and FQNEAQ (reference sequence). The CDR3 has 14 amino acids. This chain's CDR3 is CASSARDSPYEQYF. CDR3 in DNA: TGTGCCAGCAGCGCCAGGGACAGCCCCTACGAGCAGTACTTC.

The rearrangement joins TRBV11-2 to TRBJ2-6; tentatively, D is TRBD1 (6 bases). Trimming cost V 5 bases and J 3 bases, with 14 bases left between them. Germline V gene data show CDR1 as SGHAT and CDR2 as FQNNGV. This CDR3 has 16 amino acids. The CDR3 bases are TGTGCCAGCAGCCTACAGGGTTCCGGTGGGGCCAACGTCCTGACTTTC. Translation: CASSLQGSGGANVLTF.

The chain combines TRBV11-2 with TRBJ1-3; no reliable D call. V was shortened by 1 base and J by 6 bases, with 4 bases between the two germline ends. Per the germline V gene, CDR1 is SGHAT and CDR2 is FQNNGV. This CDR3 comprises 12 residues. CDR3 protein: CASSLAENTIYF. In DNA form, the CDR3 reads TGTGCCAGCAGCTTAGCAGAAAACACCATATATTTT.

CDR3 loop: CASSLGRLTEAFF. DNA of the CDR3: TGTGCCAGCAGCCTAGGGAGGTTGACTGAAGCTTTCTTT. The rearrangement links TRBV5-8 to TRBJ1-1; D gene unclear. Germline V gene sequence: CDR1 SGHTS, CDR2 YDEGEE. V was pared by 4 bases and J by 5 bases, with 12 bases between. CDR3 length: 13 residues.

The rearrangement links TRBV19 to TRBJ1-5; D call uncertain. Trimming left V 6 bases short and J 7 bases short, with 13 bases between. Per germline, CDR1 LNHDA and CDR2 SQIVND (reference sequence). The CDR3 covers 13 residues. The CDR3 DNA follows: TGTGCCAGTAGGGTCAACACGATGCAGCCCCAGCATTTT. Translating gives CASRVNTMQPQHF.

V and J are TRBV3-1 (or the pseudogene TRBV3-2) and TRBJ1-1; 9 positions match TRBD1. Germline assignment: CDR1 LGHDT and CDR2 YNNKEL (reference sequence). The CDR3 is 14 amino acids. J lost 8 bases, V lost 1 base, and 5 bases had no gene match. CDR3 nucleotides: TGTGCCAGCAGCCAAGCTTCTGGGACAGGGGAAGCTTTCTTT. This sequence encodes CASSQASGTGEAFF.